This record covers a single T cell receptor beta chain. The antigen is not known. The study drew the donors from its approximately 110-subject validation cohort, separate from the roughly 700-subject first cohort. This CDR3 spans 15 amino acids. Per germline, CDR1 MNHNS and CDR2 SASEGT. The V end lost 0 bases, the J end lost 7 bases, and 15 bases lay between the germline ends. This record belongs to a study of cytomegalovirus exposure and HLA in healthy donors. Study conclusions and caveats: The dataset shows that most TCR sequences were rare, while some public TCRs occurred in many donors. The study recorded fewer than 200 TCR beta chains that were cytomegalovirus-associated.

Only in-frame clones appear in the TCRdb table, and some are missing; sequencing was by immunoSEQ multiplex PCR. The table shows 150,000 to 200,000 clones, with 85% occurring only once. The source is a man aged 18 to 30 in good health and CMV-seropositive. The V and J genes are TRBV6-1 and TRBJ1-1; a possible D gene is TRBD1 (5 bases). The sequencing sample was made of PBMCs. The CDR3, as DNA: TGTGCCAGCAGTGAAGCGCATGGGGGGTCGGATGAAGCTTTCTTT. It encodes CASSEAHGGSDEAFF.